These 11 T cell receptor beta chains came from one sample sequenced in a study of control samples from healthy donors and cancer patients (dated by TCRdb to 2019 to 2021). The method behind the library was the immunoSEQ multiplex PCR assay. This is the immuneACCESS table as TCRdb keeps it, with only in-frame sequences that have V and J called. A part of the clones is gone; compared with another copy, unresolved V genes explain less than half, and the rest is unexplained. The sample table shows about 83,000 clones, and 75% to 95% are seen once. Around 14% of the sample is held by the ten biggest clonotypes. Sequenced input: blood. All receptors come from a man aged 30 to 45 in good health.

This rearrangement joins TRBV4-3 to TRBJ2-7; D is ambiguous. The CDR3 has 12 amino acids. Germline V gene data show CDR1 as LGHNA and CDR2 as YSLEER. Trimming took 1 base from V and 7 from J, leaving 8 bases between them. The CDR3 coding sequence is TGCGCCAGCAGCCAAGGACCCCAGGAGCAGTACTTC. It codes for CASSQGPQEQYF.

This clone was seen only once. The chain recombines TRBV6-4 with TRBJ2-2, with a tentative D call TRBD2 (6 bases). There are 15 residues in the CDR3. Trimming shortened V by 3 bases and J by 7 bases, and 15 bases separated the two germline ends. Germline-derived CDR1 and CDR2 are MRHNA and SNTAGT. CDR3: CASSETGRSIGELFF. DNA of the CDR3: TGTGCCAGCAGTGAGACCGGGAGATCGATCGGGGAGCTGTTTTTT.

The chain is built from TRBV30 and TRBJ2-3; no firm D call. This CDR3 comprises 14 residues. The ends were cut back, 3 bases at V and 6 bases at J, with 16 bases in the middle. Germline CDR1 and CDR2: GTSNPN and SVGIG (reference sequence). Here the CDR3 reads CAWRRQRIVDTQYF. The CDR3 DNA reads TGTGCCTGGAGACGTCAGCGAATAGTGGATACGCAGTATTTT.

A single count supports this clone. This rearrangement joins TRBV19 to TRBJ1-5; D call uncertain. The germline V and J ends were trimmed by 3 bases and 6 bases, with 6 bases remaining between them. The CDR3 loop spans 12 amino acids. The germline V gene encodes CDR1 LNHDA and CDR2 SQIVND (reference sequence). DNA for the CDR3: TGTGCCAGTAGTATCTCTATTCAGCCCCAGCATTTT. This sequence encodes CASSISIQPQHF.

The chain carries TRBV5-1 and TRBJ2-2; D remains ambiguous. Trimming stripped 0 bases from V and 10 bases from J, with 10 bases between. Germline V gives CDR1 SGHRS, CDR2 YFSETQ. CDR3 length: 13 residues. CDR3 protein: CASSLVPDPELFF. CDR3 coding DNA: TGCGCCAGCAGCTTGGTCCCGGACCCGGAGCTGTTTTTT.

The chain combines TRBV12-3 or TRBV12-4 with TRBJ1-4, with D perhaps matching TRBD1 (5 bases). The V end lost 8 bases, the J end lost 8 bases, and 6 bases lay between the germline ends. CDR3 length: 10 residues. The CDR3 is CASGGEKLFF. CDR3 nucleotide sequence: TGTGCCAGCGGGGGGGAAAAACTGTTTTTT.

The chain is built from TRBV30 and TRBJ2-7, with D perhaps matching TRBD1 (5 bases). Per the germline V gene, CDR1 is GTSNPN and CDR2 is SVGIG (reference sequence). Trimming stripped 4 bases from V and 2 bases from J, with 12 bases between. The CDR3 runs 13 residues. Written as DNA, the CDR3 is TGTGCCTGGACCTCGGCAGGGCCCTACGAGCAGTACTTC. It is translated as CAWTSAGPYEQYF.

V usage is TRBV7-9 and J usage is TRBJ2-7, with 7 bases identical to TRBD1. Germline V gene data show CDR1 as SEHNR and CDR2 as FQNEAQ (reference sequence). This CDR3 is built from 13 residues. V lost 3 bases to trimming and J lost 4 bases; unmatched junction nucleotides: 3. The CDR3 DNA reads TGTGCCAGCAGCTTGGGGACAGTTTACGAGCAGTACTTC. Translated: CASSLGTVYEQYF.

This chain joins TRBV5-4 and TRBJ2-7; the match to TRBD2 covers 10 bases. The CDR3 consists of 15 residues. The ends lost 0 bases at V and 4 bases at J; junction bases unmatched: 4. The germline CDR1 and CDR2 sequences are SGHNT and YYREEE (reference sequence). CDR3 sequence (DNA): TGTGCCAGCAGCTTGGAAGCGGGGGGGCGGTACGAGCAGTACTTC. It is translated as CASSLEAGGRYEQYF.

This clone turned up a few times. The chain is built from TRBV7-2 and TRBJ1-5; perhaps TRBD1 as D (5 bases). This CDR3 region has 15 residues. Trimming removed 3 bases at V and 0 bases at J, with 9 bases between. Germline V CDR1 and CDR2: SGHTA, FQGNSA. CDR3 protein: CASSLGLHSNQPQHF. The CDR3 coding sequence is TGTGCCAGCAGCTTGGGACTTCATAGCAATCAGCCCCAGCATTTT. The full variable domain, in which reference TRBV7-2 and TRBJ1-5 provide the parts outside the CDR3, is GAGVSQSPSNKVTEKGKDVELRCDPISGHTALYWYRQSLGQGLEFLIYFQGNSAPDKSGLPSDRFSAERTGGSVSTLTIQRTQQEDSAVYLCASSLGLHSNQPQHFGDGTRLSIL.

The chain combines TRBV9 with TRBJ1-5; 8 bases fit TRBD1. The CDR3 is 14 residues long. The germline gives CDR1 SGDLS, CDR2 YYNGEE. Trimming took 3 bases from V and 3 from J; bases not matched to a gene: 2. In DNA form, the CDR3 reads TGTGCCAGCAGCGGACAGGGGCACAATCAGCCCCAGCATTTT. Its protein product is CASSGQGHNQPQHF. The whole variable domain, remainder taken from reference TRBV9 and TRBJ1-5, is DSGVTQTPKHLITATGQRVTLRCSPRSGDLSVYWYQQSLDQGLQFLIQYYNGEERAKGNILERFSAQQFPDLHSELNLSSLELGDSALYFCASSGQGHNQPQHFGDGTRLSIL.